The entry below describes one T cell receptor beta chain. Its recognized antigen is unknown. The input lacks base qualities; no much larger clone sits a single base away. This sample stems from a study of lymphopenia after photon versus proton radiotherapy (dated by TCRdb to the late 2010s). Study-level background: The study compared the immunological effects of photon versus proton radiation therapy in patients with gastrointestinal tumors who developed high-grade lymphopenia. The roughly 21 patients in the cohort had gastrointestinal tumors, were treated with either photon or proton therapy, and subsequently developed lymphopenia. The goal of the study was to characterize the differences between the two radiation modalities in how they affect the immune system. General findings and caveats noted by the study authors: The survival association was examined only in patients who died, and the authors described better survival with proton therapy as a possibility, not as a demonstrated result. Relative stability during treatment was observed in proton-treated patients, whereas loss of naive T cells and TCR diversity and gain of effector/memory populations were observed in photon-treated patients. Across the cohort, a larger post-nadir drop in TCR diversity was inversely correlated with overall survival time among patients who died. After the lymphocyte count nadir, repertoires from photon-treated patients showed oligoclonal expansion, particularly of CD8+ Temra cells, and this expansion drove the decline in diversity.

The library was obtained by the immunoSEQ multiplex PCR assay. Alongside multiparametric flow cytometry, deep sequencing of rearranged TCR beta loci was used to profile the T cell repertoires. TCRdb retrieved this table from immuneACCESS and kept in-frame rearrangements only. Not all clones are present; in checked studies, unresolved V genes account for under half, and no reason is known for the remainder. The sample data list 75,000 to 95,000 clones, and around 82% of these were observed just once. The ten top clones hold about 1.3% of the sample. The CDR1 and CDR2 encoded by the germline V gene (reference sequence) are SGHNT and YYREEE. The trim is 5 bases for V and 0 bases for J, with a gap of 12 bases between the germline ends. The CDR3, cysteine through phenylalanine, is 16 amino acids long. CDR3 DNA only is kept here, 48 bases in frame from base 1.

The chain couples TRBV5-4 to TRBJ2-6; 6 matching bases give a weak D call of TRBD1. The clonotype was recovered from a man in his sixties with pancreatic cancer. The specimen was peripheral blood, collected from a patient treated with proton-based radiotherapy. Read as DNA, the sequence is TGTGCCAGCAGAGCCGACAGGCTCTCTGGGGCCAACGTCCTGACTTTC. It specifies CASRADRLSGANVLTF.